The entry below gives a single T cell receptor beta chain sequence along with its context. V lost 3 bases and J lost 9; bases outside the gene matches: 16. Germline lookup yields CDR1 LGHNT and CDR2 FRNRAP. CDR3 size: 18 residues. Residents of about two dozen US areas, aged roughly 18 to 89 years, made up the participants. Cohorts were determined from participant-reported clinical history. The data were obtained in a study of blood T cell repertoires in COVID-19. Study context: Sample material is recorded as cDNA or gDNA derived from T cells, B-cell-depleted T cells, or PBMCs.

Only in-frame clones appear in the TCRdb table, and some are missing; sequencing was by immunoSEQ multiplex PCR. Among 140,000 to 150,000 clones listed, around 80% were seen once. The sequenced material came from PBMCs or T cells enriched from blood (not recorded which). The chain employs TRBV12-5 and TRBJ2-1; 11 bases align to TRBD2. The clonotype originates from a woman aged 50 to 65 who had recovered from COVID-19. This chain's CDR3 is CASGFFRASGGLGSEQFF. CDR3 coding DNA: TGTGCTAGTGGTTTTTTCCGGGCTAGCGGGGGGTTAGGAAGTGAGCAGTTCTTC.